The 3 T cell receptor beta chains below all came from one sample that was sequenced in a study of shared clonotypes between healthy human individuals (dated by TCRdb to the early 2020s). Preparation of the library involved the immunoSEQ multiplex PCR assay. Drawn from immuneACCESS, this table holds only the in-frame rearrangements with V and J called that TCRdb kept. Clones are partly lost; checked studies trace under half to an unresolved V gene and leave the rest unexplained. The sample includes about 2 million clones, with about 95% observed a single time. The ten largest make up more than 0.1% of the sample. Sequenced input: naive CD4+ T cells sorted from blood. The label giving this sample's cell subset or site can be read as: CD45RA+ positively selected. These receptors all come from a man between 18 and 29 years old in good health.

The DNA of the CDR3 is TGCGCCAGCAGCTTGGACAGGCTGGAGACCCAGTACTTC. This sequence encodes CASSLDRLETQYF. The chain couples TRBV5-1 to TRBJ2-5; tentative D call: TRBD1 (5 bases). This CDR3 contains 13 residues. V was cut by 0 bases and J by 5 bases, with 8 bases left in between. Germline V gene data show CDR1 as SGHRS and CDR2 as YFSETQ.

The rearrangement joins TRBV2 to TRBJ2-7, with TRBD2 matching 10 bases. The CDR3 length is 15 residues. With 6 bases clipped from V and 2 bases from J, the junction kept 7 bases outside the gene matches. Germline-derived CDR1 and CDR2 are SNHLY and FYNNEI. This CDR3 reads CASSPTSGSPYEQYF. The CDR3 DNA follows: TGTGCCAGCAGCCCGACTAGCGGGTCTCCCTACGAGCAGTACTTC.

This clone was picked up one time. The rearrangement joins TRBV28 to TRBJ1-5; D ambiguous. The V gene lost 2 bases and the J gene lost 7 bases, with 6 bases spanning the gap. Germline assignment: CDR1 MDHEN and CDR2 SYDVKM. The CDR3 extends over 12 amino acids. This CDR3 is CASSLQTQPQHF. The CDR3 nucleotides read TGTGCCAGCAGTTTACAGACCCAGCCCCAGCATTTT.